There are a few counts of the clone carrying this T cell receptor beta chain. Its cognate antigen is unknown. Germline loops: CDR1 LNHDA, CDR2 SQIVND (reference sequence). The V end was cut by 1 base, the J end by 0 bases, with 9 bases between. The CDR3 extends over 15 amino acids. PCR amplification relied on 60 Vbeta primers (plus 13 Jbeta primers). Assay: immunoSEQ multiplex PCR; the TCRdb copy retains only in-frame clones and omits some. The sample includes 140,000 to 150,000 clones, less than 10% of them seen just once. This entry is derived from a study of cytomegalovirus exposure and HLA in healthy donors. Study-level results: Some public TCRs appeared in many individuals, while most sequences were rare. Published work reported that the classifier diagnosed cytomegalovirus status with high specificity and sensitivity. Later on, a genetic analysis was performed. It linked a missense variant in DCLRE1C with V- and J-gene trimming of TCR beta. TCR beta V segments were, for the most part, productive about 90% or about 30% of the time in an earlier analysis.

J is TRBJ2-5 and V is TRBV19, with D hard to call. The receptor comes from a male donor in good health and CMV-seronegative. The source material was PBMCs. Here the CDR3 DNA reads TGTGCCAGTAGTATAGTTTGGCAAAACCAAGAGACCCAGTACTTC. As protein: CASSIVWQNQETQYF.